This T cell receptor (beta chain) was retrieved from a study of blood T cell repertoires in COVID-19 (dated by TCRdb to the early 2020s). Regarding the research as a whole: Collaborator samples came from the United States, Italy and Spain and covered acute and convalescent phases of COVID-19. Samples came from the ongoing ImmuneRACE study (first 160 participants) plus 1,254 subjects from 6 global collaborators. The repertoires were made available in a free public database intended to serve as a resource for research on the immune response to SARS-CoV-2. Where HLA class I and class II types were available, the types were taken from metadata supplied by the sample provider, not from assay-based typing. Nearly every sample came with metadata listing a de-identified subject ID, COVID-19 status, age in years and sex. The prospective study material was composed of cDNA or gDNA derived from T cells, B-cell-depleted T cells, or PBMCs. Subjects who had been exposed to COVID-19, were actively infected with it, or had recovered from it provided the deeply sampled blood TCRbeta repertoires that made up the dataset. What the study reported, not specific to this receptor: The amount of clinical and demographic metadata varied by source and participant and was provided uncurated.

The immunoSEQ Assay, a bias-controlled multiplex PCR, was used to amplify TCRbeta CDR3 regions from genomic DNA. Under the source paper's analysis protocol: Nucleated cell counts per sample were estimated from amplification of reference gene primers within the assay. Sequence reads were collapsed and filtered to measure the absolute abundance of every unique TCRbeta CDR3 rearrangement. Productive Simpson clonality was computed per sample as the square root of Simpson's diversity index over productive rearrangements. The source is immuneACCESS, and TCRdb retained only in-frame sequences with V and J called. Part of the clones is not carried over; for the studies checked, unresolved V genes explain less than half of this, and the remainder is unexplained. V and J calls and clone size are those listed in that table; D and trimming were worked out from the DNA. Here the sample has some 140,000 clones; 65% to 90% occur a single time. About an eighth of the sample lies in the top ten.

Reading the germline V gene (reference sequence) gives CDR1 SEHNR and CDR2 FQNEAQ. From its cysteine to its phenylalanine, the CDR3 spans 14 amino acids. Left in the record is the CDR3 DNA by itself, 42 bases read in frame from the first base. V and J lose 5 bases and 1 base, and a span of 11 bases separates them. Concerning this clone itself: There is no known antigen for this receptor. Base qualities are missing; no much larger clone stands one base away.

At one collaborating source in Seattle, patients were enrolled during active infection and were followed longitudinally through the course of disease. Whole blood was collected in K2EDTA tubes by collaborating institutions according to the institutions' own protocols. For TCRbeta analysis, collaborators shipped samples as frozen whole blood, isolated PBMCs, or DNA extracted from either of those sample types. The sequenced sample consisted of peripheral blood. The TCR originated in a woman in her sixties with COVID-19, enrolled during active disease. The V and J segments used are TRBV7-9 and TRBJ1-1; perhaps TRBD1 is the D gene, with 5 bases matching. The DNA reads as follows: TGTGCCAGCAGCATCGGGACTGAGAACACTGAAGCTTTCTTT. This codes for CASSIGTENTEAFF.